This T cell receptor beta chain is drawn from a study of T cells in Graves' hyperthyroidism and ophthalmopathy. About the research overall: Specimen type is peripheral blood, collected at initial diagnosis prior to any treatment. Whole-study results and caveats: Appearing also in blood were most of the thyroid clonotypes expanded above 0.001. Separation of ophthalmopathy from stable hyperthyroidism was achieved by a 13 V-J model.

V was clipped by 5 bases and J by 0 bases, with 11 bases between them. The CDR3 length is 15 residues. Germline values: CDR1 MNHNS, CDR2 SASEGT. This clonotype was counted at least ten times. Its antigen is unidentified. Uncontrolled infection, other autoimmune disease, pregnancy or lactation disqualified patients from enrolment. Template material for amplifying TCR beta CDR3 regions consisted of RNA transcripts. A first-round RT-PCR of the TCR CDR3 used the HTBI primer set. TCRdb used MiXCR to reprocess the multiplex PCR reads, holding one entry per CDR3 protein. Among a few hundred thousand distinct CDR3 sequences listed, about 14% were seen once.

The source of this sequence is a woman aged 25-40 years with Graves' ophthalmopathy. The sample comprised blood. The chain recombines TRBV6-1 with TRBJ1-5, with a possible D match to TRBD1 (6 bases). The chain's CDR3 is CASSFRDISNQPQHF. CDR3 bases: TGTGCCAGCAGTTTCCGGGACATTAGCAATCAGCCCCAGCATTTT.